This T cell receptor beta chain appears in the sequencing data of a study of spatial heterogeneity in lung cancer. Time point specified: sample taken at primary tumor resection. From tumor, nontumor lung or frozen PBMC, whole RNA was taken unsorted for sequencing. TCRdb reprocessed the 5' RACE reads with MiXCR, giving one entry per CDR3 protein. The sample yields 39,000 or so distinct CDR3 sequences, approximately 7.5% seen once. In this sample, this clonotype turned up many times. The sequence derives from a male donor with early-stage non-small cell lung cancer. The sequenced sample was PBMCs, obtained at surgery.

CDR3 in DNA: TGTGCCAGCAGCCCGACCTGGCTAGCGGGGGGTCTCTACAATGAGCAGTTCTTC. This translates into CASSPTWLAGGLYNEQFF. The chain recombines TRBV7-9 with TRBJ2-1, with 11 bases fitting TRBD2. The CDR3 has 18 residues. Unmatched junction bases numbered 12, after V lost 5 bases and J lost 3 bases. CDR1 and CDR2 from the germline V gene are SEHNR and FQNEAQ (reference sequence).